These 9 T cell receptor beta chains were all obtained from the same sample, sequenced in a study of control samples from healthy donors and cancer patients. TCRdb's copy holds only in-frame clones and misses some; the assay was immunoSEQ multiplex PCR. The sample yields 60,000 to 70,000 clones, 85% seen once. The material sequenced was blood. The source is a man in his forties or fifties in good health.

The table lists this clone with a count of one. V and J are TRBV4-3 and TRBJ2-1; 7 nucleotides align to TRBD2. The CDR3 extends over 16 amino acids. The J segment lost 4 bases and the V segment lost 0 bases, leaving 6 bases of the junction unmatched. CDR1 and CDR2 (germline): LGHNA, YSLEER. The CDR3 is CASSQDRGGGYNEQFF. Written as DNA, the CDR3 is TGCGCCAGCAGCCAAGATCGCGGCGGGGGTTACAATGAGCAGTTCTTC.

In this sample, this clone turned up a few times. The genes are TRBV2 and TRBJ2-7; a weak D match, TRBD1 (6 bases). Germline CDR1 reads SNHLY; CDR2 reads FYNNEI. V lost 7 bases, J lost 4 bases, and 8 bases lay in between. The CDR3 runs to 11 residues. CDR3 in DNA: TGTGCCAGCACGGACAGTTACGAGCAGTACTTC. It yields the protein CASTDSYEQYF. Using reference TRBV2 and TRBJ2-7 for the parts outside the CDR3, the full variable domain is EPEVTQTPSHQVTQMGQEVILRCVPISNHLYFYWYRQILGQKVEFLVSFYNNEISEKSEIFDDQFSVERPDGSNFTLKIRSTKLEDSAMYFCASTDSYEQYFGPGTRLTVT.

In its sample, this clone was seen once. The rearrangement links TRBV30 to TRBJ2-1; TRBD2 might be the D (6 bases). Germline CDR1 and CDR2: GTSNPN and SVGIG (reference sequence). Trimming shortened V by 2 bases and J by 12 bases, and 11 bases separated the two germline ends. The CDR3 is 11 amino acids. For the CDR3, the DNA is TGTGCCTGGAGTACCGGGAGTGGGCAGTTCTTC. Protein sequence: CAWSTGSGQFF.

V usage is TRBV7-6 and J usage is TRBJ2-5, with D possibly TRBD2 on 6 matching bases. The CDR3 is 15 residues long. The germline V and J ends were trimmed by 1 base and 2 bases, with 11 bases remaining between them. Germline V gene lookup returns CDR1 SGHVS and CDR2 FNYEAQ. In DNA form, the CDR3 reads TGTGCCAGCAGCTTAGGTCCTAGCGCGCAAGAGACCCAGTACTTC. Translation gives CASSLGPSAQETQYF. The full variable domain, its missing parts supplied by reference TRBV7-6 and TRBJ2-5, is GAGVSQSPRYKVTKRGQDVALRCDPISGHVSLYWYRQALGQGPEFLTYFNYEAQQDKSGLPNDRFSAERPEGSISTLTIQRTEQRDSAMYRCASSLGPSAQETQYFGPGTRLLVL.

This clone was detected once. The chain is built from TRBV4-3 and TRBJ2-2; the match to TRBD1 covers 7 bases. The V segment lost 0 bases and the J segment 7 bases; nucleotides outside the gene matches: 14. Per germline, CDR1 LGHNA and CDR2 YSLEER. The CDR3 runs 18 residues. The CDR3 reads CASSQDRWGQTSDGELFF. CDR3 coding DNA: TGCGCCAGCAGCCAAGATCGCTGGGGACAGACGAGCGACGGGGAGCTGTTTTTT.

V gene TRBV3-1 (or the pseudogene TRBV3-2) combines with J gene TRBJ1-5; no definite D call. The CDR3 is made up of 15 amino acids. The germline V gene encodes CDR1 LGHDT and CDR2 YNNKEL (reference sequence). Between the trimmed V and J ends, which lost 1 base and 7 bases, there was a span of 14 bases. The chain's CDR3 is CASSQGGLSGQPQHF. In nucleotides, the CDR3 is TGTGCCAGCAGCCAAGGAGGCCTCAGCGGGCAGCCCCAGCATTTT.

This rearrangement joins TRBV5-4 to TRBJ2-7, with D possibly matching TRBD2 (7 bases). The CDR3 runs to 14 residues. CDR1 is SGHNT and CDR2 is YYREEE in the germline V gene (reference sequence). Trimming left V 3 bases short and J 2 bases short, with 12 bases between. The DNA of the CDR3 is TGTGCCAGCAGCTGGGAGGGGGGACCCTACGAGCAGTACTTC. The encoded protein is CASSWEGGPYEQYF.

This sequence joins TRBV3-1 (or the pseudogene TRBV3-2) and TRBJ1-4; unclear D gene. Germline V gives CDR1 LGHDT, CDR2 YNNKEL (reference sequence). This CDR3 is built from 15 residues. V was pared by 4 bases and J by 7 bases, with 16 bases between. The DNA for the CDR3 is TGTGCCAGCAGCCGGGCGGTGGGCTTCGGTGAAAAACTGTTTTTT. This sequence encodes CASSRAVGFGEKLFF.

The rearrangement uses TRBV12-3 or TRBV12-4 and TRBJ2-5, with D unresolved. The CDR3 has 11 residues. Trimming cost V 6 bases and J 3 bases, with 5 bases left between them. The CDR3 coding sequence is TGTGCCAGCAGCCGTAAAGAGACCCAGTACTTC. As protein: CASSRKETQYF.